The rows below give T cell receptor beta chains drawn from one sample of a study of patients and donors after allogeneic stem cell transplantation. TCRdb reanalysed the RT-PCR reads using MiXCR and keeps one entry per CDR3 protein. This table has about 210,000 distinct CDR3 sequences, more than 35% appearing once. The sample taken for sequencing was blood, either unsorted or a sorted T cell fraction (not recorded which). These TCRs come from a human donor who was either an allogeneic HSCT recipient or a stem cell or donor lymphocyte infusion donor (not recorded which). It is not recorded whose cells these are; they may come from a transplant donor. CDR3s include the opening cysteine and the closing phenylalanine or tryptophan. A D gene is named only where the DNA matches it firmly. Not all rows give a size; the values are once, few, many and, for expanded clones, a class.

>TRBJ1-3|-|TRBV5-1|-
CASSLDIFGNTIYF
TGCGCCAGCAGCTTGGATATCTTTGGAAACACCATATATTTT
>TRBJ1-1|-|TRBV6-5|-
CASSYDGRGETFTEAFF
TGTGCCAGCAGTTACGATGGCAGGGGCGAAACTTTCACTGAAGCTTTCTTT
>TRBJ2-7|once|TRBV2|-
CASGGQQYF
TGTGCCAGTGGCGGACAGCAGTACTTC
>TRBJ1-1|-|TRBV12-5|TRBD1
CASGPGQVDTEAFF
TGTGCTAGTGGCCCCGGACAGGTCGACACTGAAGCTTTCTTT
>TRBJ1-1|-|TRBV6-5|-
CASNAQGNTEAFF
TGTGCCAGCAATGCACAGGGTAACACTGAAGCTTTCTTT
>TRBJ2-7|few|TRBV29-1|TRBD1
CSVGQGASEQYF
TGCAGCGTGGGACAGGGGGCGAGCGAGCAGTACTTC
>TRBJ1-1|few|TRBV28|-
CASLGRTAMNTEAFF
TGTGCCAGCTTGGGTCGGACGGCCATGAACACTGAAGCTTTCTTT
>TRBJ1-1|-|TRBV20-1|TRBD1
CSALFTGGNTEAFF
TGCAGTGCTTTATTTACAGGGGGGAACACTGAAGCTTTCTTT
>TRBJ1-6|many|TRBV20-1|-
CSARQGNSPLHF
TGCAGTGCTAGACAGGGGAATTCACCCCTCCACTTT
>TRBJ2-7|few|TRBV7-7|-
CASSHFSSQEQYF
TGTGCCAGCAGCCATTTTAGCAGTCAGGAGCAGTACTTC
>TRBJ2-3|-|TRBV7-9|-
CASSLGDPSSTDTQYF
TGTGCCAGCAGCTTAGGGGACCCTTCTAGCACAGATACGCAGTATTTT
>TRBJ1-1|few|TRBV3-1|-
CASSPTVGPTEAFF
TGTGCCAGCAGCCCGACAGTGGGCCCGACTGAAGCTTTCTTT
>TRBJ2-5|-|TRBV9|TRBD2
CASSVYSTSGGRETQYF
TGTGCCAGCAGCGTCTATTCGACTAGCGGGGGCCGGGAGACCCAGTACTTC
>TRBJ2-1|-|TRBV12-3/TRBV12-4|TRBD2
CASRTSGGHNEQFF
TGTGCCAGCAGAACTAGCGGGGGACACAATGAGCAGTTCTTC
>TRBJ1-5|-|TRBV15|-
CTTSRDSVGGNQPQHF
TGTACCACCAGCAGAGATAGTGTGGGGGGAAATCAGCCCCAGCATTTT
>TRBJ2-2|few|TRBV12-3/TRBV12-4|-
CASSTSGELFF
TGTGCCAGCAGTACGTCCGGGGAGCTGTTTTTT
>TRBJ1-1|-|TRBV10-3|-
CASLRSAQNTEAFF
TGTGCCAGCCTTCGATCAGCCCAGAACACTGAAGCTTTCTTT
>TRBJ1-1|-|TRBV4-1|-
CASSQVLGGNTEAFF
TGCGCCAGCAGCCAAGTGCTCGGGGGGAACACTGAAGCTTTCTTT
>TRBJ2-2|many|TRBV9|TRBD2
CASSVRTSGGGELFF
TGTGCCAGCAGCGTAAGGACTAGCGGAGGCGGGGAGCTGTTTTTT
>TRBJ1-4|few|TRBV12-3/TRBV12-4|-
CASSGQVNEKLFF
TGTGCCAGCAGCGGACAAGTCAATGAAAAACTGTTTTTT
>TRBJ2-1|-|TRBV21-1|-
CASSPYDRDWYNEQFF
TGTGCCAGCAGCCCCTACGACAGGGACTGGTACAATGAGCAGTTCTTC
>TRBJ2-2|-|TRBV10-3|-
CAISENSLNTGELFF
TGTGCCATCAGTGAGAACAGCCTGAACACCGGGGAGCTGTTTTTT
>TRBJ1-6|-|TRBV20-1|-
CSARRAGLDSPLHF
TGCAGTGCTAGGAGGGCCGGCCTAGATTCACCCCTCCACTTT
>TRBJ2-4|-|TRBV15|-
CATSSEQQGQLNIQYF
TGTGCCACCAGCAGTGAACAGCAGGGACAACTAAACATTCAGTACTTC
>TRBJ2-7|-|TRBV6-1|-
CASSWGRIYEQYF
TGTGCCAGCAGTTGGGGGCGAATCTACGAGCAGTACTTC
>TRBJ1-2|-|TRBV20-1|-
CSASSDRNYGYTF
TGCAGTGCTTCTTCAGACAGGAACTATGGCTACACCTTC
>TRBJ2-5|-|TRBV5-1|-
CASSLWGGGETQYF
TGCGCCAGCAGCTTGTGGGGAGGAGGAGAGACCCAGTACTTC
>TRBJ1-1|-|TRBV12-3/TRBV12-4|-
CASSRGQWNTEAFF
TGTGCCAGCAGTAGGGGACAATGGAACACTGAAGCTTTCTTT
>TRBJ2-3|-|TRBV5-1|-
CASSLKTGRTDTQYF
TGCGCCAGCAGCTTGAAGACAGGGAGGACAGATACGCAGTATTTT
>TRBJ1-5|-|TRBV12-3/TRBV12-4|-
CASSPYNIQPQHF
TGTGCCAGCAGTCCGTATAACATTCAGCCCCAGCATTTT
>TRBJ2-2|-|TRBV24-1|TRBD1
CATSDLQGGNTGELFF
TGTGCCACCAGTGATTTACAGGGGGGCAACACCGGGGAGCTGTTTTTT
>TRBJ2-1|-|TRBV20-1|TRBD2
CSAPLTSGALNEQFF
TGCAGTGCTCCCCTGACTAGCGGGGCCCTCAATGAGCAGTTCTTC
>TRBJ2-1|few|TRBV6-6|-
CASRPWASDYNEQFF
TGTGCCAGCAGACCTTGGGCTAGCGATTACAATGAGCAGTTCTTC
>TRBJ1-1|-|TRBV5-1|-
CASSLEPPPENTEAFF
TGCGCCAGCAGCTTGGAGCCCCCTCCCGAGAACACTGAAGCTTTCTTT
>TRBJ2-2|-|TRBV12-3/TRBV12-4|TRBD1
CASSIGQESTGELFF
TGTGCCAGCAGTATCGGACAGGAGAGCACCGGGGAGCTGTTTTTT
>TRBJ1-1|many|TRBV10-3|TRBD1
CAISEGQLNTEAFF
TGTGCCATCAGCGAGGGACAGCTGAACACTGAAGCTTTCTTT
>TRBJ1-5|-|TRBV20-1|-
CSATTGTGGPAWQPQHF
TGCAGTGCTACGACGGGGACGGGCGGACCTGCGTGGCAGCCCCAGCATTTT
>TRBJ2-6|-|TRBV7-6|-
CASSLAAGGHSGANVLTF
TGTGCCAGCAGCTTAGCGGCCGGGGGCCACTCTGGGGCCAACGTCCTGACTTTC
>TRBJ1-5|few|TRBV6-6|-
CASSYAGNQPQHF
TGTGCCAGCAGTTACGCGGGGAATCAGCCCCAGCATTTT
>TRBJ1-5|-|TRBV7-2|-
CASSPSAGVQPQHF
TGTGCCAGCAGCCCTTCTGCGGGGGTACAGCCCCAGCATTTT
>TRBJ1-1|-|TRBV27|TRBD1
CASSPFTGANTEAFF
TGTGCCAGCAGTCCGTTTACAGGGGCGAACACTGAAGCTTTCTTT
>TRBJ2-3|few|TRBV24-1|-
CATSDWTYGDTQYF
TGTGCCACCAGTGATTGGACCTACGGGGATACGCAGTATTTT
>TRBJ1-2|-|TRBV3-1|-
CASSQEGDYGYTF
TGTGCCAGCAGCCAAGAAGGGGACTATGGCTACACCTTC
>TRBJ2-1|-|TRBV12-3/TRBV12-4|TRBD2
CASTLAGAAYNEQFF
TGTGCCAGCACCCTAGCGGGGGCGGCCTACAATGAGCAGTTCTTC
>TRBJ1-6|-|TRBV7-2|-
CASSYRTGPNSPLHF
TGTGCCAGCAGTTATAGGACCGGTCCTAATTCACCCCTCCACTTT
>TRBJ1-4|-|TRBV4-1|TRBD1
CASSQGQGARKLFF
TGCGCCAGCAGCCAAGGCCAGGGGGCGCGAAAACTGTTTTTT
>TRBJ1-2|-|TRBV4-1|-
CASSQDPNYGYTF
TGCGCCAGCAGCCAAGACCCCAACTATGGCTACACCTTC
>TRBJ2-5|-|TRBV3-1|TRBD2
CASSQLPGLAGQETQYF
TGTGCCAGCAGCCAGCTACCGGGACTAGCGGGGCAAGAGACCCAGTACTTC
>TRBJ1-5|-|TRBV12-3/TRBV12-4|TRBD1
CASSPDRGRSNQPQHF
TGTGCCAGCAGCCCGGACAGGGGACGAAGCAATCAGCCCCAGCATTTT
>TRBJ1-2|few|TRBV7-9|-
CASSLGGSLVGYTF
TGTGCCAGCAGCCTGGGGGGTTCCCTAGTTGGCTACACCTTC
>TRBJ2-1|-|TRBV24-1|TRBD2
CATSDLKAGPGNEQFF
TGTGCCACCAGTGATTTGAAAGCGGGACCCGGCAATGAGCAGTTCTTC
>TRBJ2-3|-|TRBV20-1|-
CSARPTGTNTQYF
TGCAGTGCTAGACCTACAGGGACGAATACGCAGTATTTT
>TRBJ2-5|-|TRBV29-1|-
CSARLGAGTQYF
TGCAGCGCCCGATTGGGGGCGGGGACCCAGTACTTC
>TRBJ1-1|few|TRBV6-6|TRBD1
CASSYFLQGSPEAFF
TGTGCCAGCAGTTACTTTCTACAGGGGTCCCCTGAAGCTTTCTTT
>TRBJ1-1|-|TRBV29-1|-
CSVGTGQMNTEAFF
TGCAGCGTAGGAACCGGACAGATGAACACTGAAGCTTTCTTT
>TRBJ1-1|few|TRBV27|-
CASSLLARAHMNTEAFF
TGTGCCAGCAGTTTATTGGCCAGGGCGCATATGAACACTGAAGCTTTCTTT